A single sample gave rise to the 30 T cell receptor beta chains below, sequenced in a study of T-cell memory formation after mild COVID-19. Each CDR3 protein is one row after TCRdb ran MiXCR on the 5' RACE reads. This table has fewer than 350,000 distinct CDR3 sequences, approximately 7.6% appearing once. Specimen: PBMCs or a T cell subset sorted from them (not recorded which). These receptors originate from a man between 18 and 29 years old who had mild COVID-19 (a few samples of this study predate the infection). Cell type and time point are not known.

In this sample, this clonotype turned up a few times. The chain uses TRBV3-1 and TRBJ1-1; tentative D call: TRBD1 (5 bases). With 0 bases removed from V and 2 bases from J, the gap between germline ends came to 10 bases. The CDR3 contains 15 residues. From germline, CDR1 is LGHDT and CDR2 YNNKEL (reference sequence). The CDR3 DNA reads as TGTGCCAGCAGCCAAGAGGGGCCTCCTAACACTGAAGCTTTCTTT. This translates into CASSQEGPPNTEAFF.

The CDR3 nucleotides are TGCAGTGCTAGGAGTGAAGCTTTCTTT. This sequence encodes CSARSEAFF. The chain links TRBV20-1 to TRBJ1-1; D not certain. This CDR3 spans 9 amino acids. Germline V gene lookup returns CDR1 DFQATT and CDR2 SNEGSKA (reference sequence). Trimming took off 3 bases at V and 7 bases at J, with 3 bases between the two ends.

This chain connects TRBV7-8 to TRBJ1-2; tentatively, D is TRBD1 (5 bases). V gave up 7 bases and J gave up 1 base, with 13 bases separating them. The CDR3 has 14 residues. From germline, CDR1 is SGHVS and CDR2 FQNEAQ. CDR3: CASTRGLVNYGYTF. The CDR3 coding sequence is TGTGCCAGCACCCGGGGCTTAGTTAACTATGGCTACACCTTC.

This chain joins TRBV12-3 or TRBV12-4 and TRBJ2-3; 10 bases are shared with TRBD1. V was clipped by 5 bases and J by 5 bases; unmatched bases: 7. The CDR3 totals 15 residues. The CDR3 sequence: CASSRQGALGDTQYF. The CDR3 nucleotides read TGTGCCAGCAGTCGACAGGGGGCGCTGGGAGATACGCAGTATTTT.

This clonotype was seen ten or more times. The gene calls are TRBV7-8 and TRBJ2-5, with 7 bases that match TRBD1. Germline CDR1 reads SGHVS; CDR2 reads FQNEAQ. This CDR3 region has 15 residues. The V gene end was trimmed by 4 bases and the J gene end by 5 bases; junction bases not matched to a gene: 10. CDR3 sequence reads: CASSSDRVRRETQYF. For the CDR3, the DNA is TGTGCCAGCAGCTCTGACAGGGTTCGTCGGGAGACCCAGTACTTC.

This clonotype was detected many times. The rearrangement joins TRBV4-2 to TRBJ2-7; D not certain. The germline CDR1 and CDR2 sequences are LGHNA and YNFKEQ. V was cut by 0 bases and J by 1 base, with 10 bases left in between. The CDR3 runs 15 residues. The CDR3 region is CASSQDKGLSYEQYF. CDR3 DNA sequence: TGTGCCAGCAGCCAAGATAAAGGTTTGTCCTACGAGCAGTACTTC.

This rearrangement joins TRBV7-6 to TRBJ2-1; D perhaps matches TRBD2 (5 bases). Germline V gives CDR1 SGHVS, CDR2 FNYEAQ. Trimming removed 2 bases at V and 3 bases at J, with 11 bases between. This CDR3 comprises 15 residues. The chain's CDR3 is CASSLSDAGYNEQFF. CDR3 nucleotides: TGTGCCAGCAGCTTATCAGATGCGGGCTACAATGAGCAGTTCTTC.

This chain joins TRBV24-1 and TRBJ1-4; possible D gene TRBD1, 5 bases. Per the germline V gene, CDR1 is KGHDR and CDR2 is SFDVKD. This CDR3 is 15 amino acids long. V lost 4 bases and J 7 bases, leaving 15 bases between the germline ends. In DNA, the CDR3 is TGTGCCACCAGTGACCCCAGGGATATCGGTGAAAAACTGTTTTTT. Translating it yields CATSDPRDIGEKLFF.

This clonotype was seen a handful of times. The J gene is TRBJ2-5, the V gene TRBV4-2, with 9 bases fitting TRBD2. The CDR3 extends over 17 amino acids. J lost 5 bases, V lost 9 bases, and 19 bases had no gene match. CDR1 and CDR2 (germline): LGHNA, YNFKEQ. This chain's CDR3 is CASGPTYSGGGWETQYF. The CDR3 DNA is TGTGCCAGTGGCCCGACCTATAGCGGGGGAGGCTGGGAGACCCAGTACTTC.

This chain joins TRBV4-3 and TRBJ2-3; possibly TRBD1 or TRBD2 for D (5 bases each). Trimming stripped 0 bases from V and 4 bases from J, with 14 bases between. The CDR3 runs 16 residues. Germline values: CDR1 LGHNA, CDR2 YSLEER. DNA of the CDR3: TGCGCCAGCAGCCAAGAGGGGACCCCGAGCGCAGATACGCAGTATTTT. Translating it yields CASSQEGTPSADTQYF.

This clonotype has more than one count but fewer than ten. The rearrangement joins TRBV7-3 to TRBJ2-1; possibly TRBD1 for D (6 bases). Trimming left V 1 base short and J 4 bases short, with 14 bases between. This CDR3 is 16 amino acids long. Germline values: CDR1 SGHTA, CDR2 FQGTGA. CDR3 nucleotide sequence: TGTGCCAGCAGCTTAAGGGGGCCAGCACCTTACAATGAGCAGTTCTTC. Protein product: CASSLRGPAPYNEQFF.

The J gene is TRBJ1-2, the V gene TRBV20-1; TRBD1 matches at 7 bases. Germline V gene lookup returns CDR1 DFQATT and CDR2 SNEGSKA (reference sequence). This CDR3 is 14 amino acids long. V dropped 4 bases and J dropped 2; count of bases not matched to a gene: 7. In nucleotides, the CDR3 is TGCAGTGCTACCCTTAGGACAGGAAACTATGGCTACACCTTC. Translating gives CSATLRTGNYGYTF.

The table lists this clonotype with a few counts. The V call is TRBV10-1, the J call TRBJ2-3, with D unclear. Trimming took 6 bases from V and 6 from J, leaving 13 bases between them. CDR1 WNHNN and CDR2 SYGVQD come from the germline V gene (reference sequence). CDR3 size: 13 residues. CDR3 residues: CASRRTAFDTQYF. The CDR3 bases are TGCGCCAGCAGAAGAACAGCTTTTGATACGCAGTATTTT.

This clonotype showed up many times. This CDR3 reads CASSLLSYTQYF. CDR3 in DNA: TGTGCCAGCAGTTTACTCTCTTATACCCAGTACTTC. This chain joins TRBV12-3 or TRBV12-4 and TRBJ2-5; no firm D call. CDR3 length: 12 amino acids. The V end lost 2 bases, the J end lost 8 bases, and 9 bases lay between the germline ends.

This sequence joins TRBV29-1 and TRBJ2-7, with 11 bases lining up with TRBD1. Trimming removed 2 bases from V and 4 bases from J; junction bases left unmatched: 16. Germline V lookup: CDR1 SQVTM, CDR2 ANQGSEA. The CDR3 has 18 amino acids. CDR3 nucleotide sequence: TGCAGCGTTGAATCGCCCCGCGGACAGGGGGCCAAGGAGTACGAGCAGTACTTC. The encoded protein is CSVESPRGQGAKEYEQYF.

This clonotype was seen a handful of times. V usage is TRBV18 and J usage is TRBJ1-2; no clear D. The germline CDR1 and CDR2 sequences are KGHSH and LQKENI. The CDR3 sequence is 13 residues long. V was pared by 0 bases and J by 8 bases, with 10 bases between. Here the CDR3 DNA reads TGTGCCAGCTCACCACCAAATAGCGAAGGCTACACCTTC. It yields the protein CASSPPNSEGYTF.

This clonotype was detected only a few times. Here the CDR3 DNA reads TGCGCCAGTGGCGGGGGTGAAGGCACAGATACGCAGTATTTT. As protein: CASGGGEGTDTQYF. V is TRBV5-1 and J is TRBJ2-3, with TRBD2 matching 7 bases. J gave up 1 base and V 8 bases, and 7 bases lay outside the gene matches. In germline, CDR1 is SGHRS, CDR2 YFSETQ. The CDR3 covers 14 residues.

This clonotype was detected only a few times. The V call is TRBV5-1, the J call TRBJ2-5; 11 positions agree with TRBD2. The CDR3 is 15 amino acids. Germline V CDR1 and CDR2: SGHRS, YFSETQ. V lost 4 bases, J lost 5 bases, and 7 bases stayed unmatched. CDR3 in DNA: TGCGCCAGCAGCATACTAGCGGGGGCCGGGGAGACCCAGTACTTC. Translating gives CASSILAGAGETQYF.

The DNA of the CDR3 is TGCAGTGCTCCGGACCAGTTCTCTGGAAACACCATATATTTT. Translated, it gives CSAPDQFSGNTIYF. This sequence joins TRBV20-1 and TRBJ1-3, with unresolved D. Germline-derived CDR1 and CDR2 are DFQATT and SNEGSKA (reference sequence). V shed 5 bases and J shed 0 bases, with 11 bases lying between them. The length of the CDR3 is 14 residues.

Many counts were recorded for this clonotype. The chain links TRBV7-9 to TRBJ2-7; 13 bases fit TRBD2. The germline V gene has CDR1 SEHNR and CDR2 FQNEAQ (reference sequence). J lost 2 bases, V lost 5 bases, and 3 bases had no gene match. CDR3 length: 15 residues. CDR3 DNA: TGTGCCAGCAGCACGGGACTAGCGGGGACCTACGAGCAGTACTTC. Encoded protein: CASSTGLAGTYEQYF.

This clonotype was seen more than once but under ten times. This sequence joins TRBV11-2 and TRBJ2-1; D call uncertain. CDR1 is SGHAT, CDR2 FQNNGV, per germline. Trimming left V 0 bases short and J 5 bases short, with 8 bases between. The CDR3 sequence is 14 residues long. The CDR3: CASSLDWQDNEQFF. In DNA, the CDR3 is TGTGCCAGCAGCTTAGACTGGCAGGACAATGAGCAGTTCTTC.

There are a few counts of this clonotype. This chain connects TRBV4-3 to TRBJ1-1, with D hard to call. The CDR3 runs to 14 residues. Germline V CDR1 and CDR2: LGHNA, YSLEER. Trimming shortened V by 3 bases and J by 0 bases, and 8 bases separated the two germline ends. The CDR3 DNA reads as TGCGCCAGCAGCCAGGGCATTTTGAACACTGAAGCTTTCTTT. Its translation: CASSQGILNTEAFF.

This chain uses TRBV5-1 with TRBJ2-3, with 9 bases aligning to TRBD2. This CDR3 has 18 residues. Germline CDR1 and CDR2: SGHRS and YFSETQ. J lost 4 bases, V lost 2 bases, and 14 bases had no gene match. CDR3 loop: CASSFGLGGGAPADTQYF. CDR3 DNA sequence: TGCGCCAGCAGCTTTGGATTGGGCGGGGGGGCCCCGGCAGATACGCAGTATTTT. The full variable domain, with the rest looked up from reference TRBV5-1 and TRBJ2-3, is KAGVTQTPRYLIKTRGQQVTLSCSPISGHRSVSWYQQTPGQGLQFLFEYFSETQRNKGNFPGRFSGRQFSNSRSEMNVSTLELGDSALYLCASSFGLGGGAPADTQYFGPGTRLTVL.

This chain uses TRBV4-1 with TRBJ2-2; D not certain. The CDR3 is 14 residues long. Germline V gene sequence: CDR1 MGHRA, CDR2 YSYEKL. V lost 3 bases to trimming and J lost 7 bases, with 12 bases between them. CDR3 sequence reads: CASSHIKDRGELFF. CDR3 nucleotides: TGCGCCAGCAGCCATATTAAGGACCGCGGGGAGCTGTTTTTT.

V and J are TRBV20-1 and TRBJ1-2; 8 positions agree with TRBD1. V lost 0 bases and J lost 3; bases outside the gene matches: 6. The CDR3 totals 15 residues. Per germline, CDR1 DFQATT and CDR2 SNEGSKA (reference sequence). CDR3 protein: CSARDNRGDDYGYTF. CDR3 bases: TGCAGTGCTAGAGACAACAGGGGGGATGACTATGGCTACACCTTC.

This clonotype was recorded at least ten times. J is TRBJ1-4 and V is TRBV12-3 or TRBV12-4; no clear D gene. This CDR3 comprises 14 residues. V was trimmed by 6 bases and J by 5 bases, leaving 13 bases between them. DNA for the CDR3: TGTGCCAGCAGCACATATACACGGAATGAAAAACTGTTTTTT. Translating it yields CASSTYTRNEKLFF.

This chain uses TRBV19 with TRBJ2-7; D not certain. CDR1 and CDR2 (germline): LNHDA, SQIVND (reference sequence). The CDR3 runs to 17 residues. With 3 bases removed from V and 6 bases from J, the gap between germline ends came to 24 bases. The CDR3 region is CASSIPPMKDRQTEQYF. The CDR3, as DNA: TGTGCCAGTAGTATTCCCCCTATGAAGGACCGGCAGACCGAGCAGTACTTC.

This clonotype was recorded a few times. The chain employs TRBV4-2 and TRBJ1-4; 8 nucleotides agree with TRBD1. With V trimmed by 0 bases and J by 8 bases, 8 bases remained unmatched. CDR3 size: 16 residues. CDR1 is LGHNA and CDR2 is YNFKEQ in the germline V gene. In DNA form, the CDR3 reads TGTGCCAGCAGCCAAGATCTAGACAGGGGTTGGGAAAAACTGTTTTTT. It specifies CASSQDLDRGWEKLFF.

The chain has TRBV10-3 and TRBJ1-6; D may be TRBD1 (5 bases). There are 13 residues in the CDR3. V gave up 2 bases and J gave up 9 bases, with 8 bases separating them. Germline loops: CDR1 ENHRY, CDR2 SYGVKD. The CDR3: CAISERGSSPLHF. The DNA of the CDR3 is TGTGCCATCAGTGAGAGGGGTAGTTCACCCCTCCACTTT.

This clonotype has ten or more counts. This chain uses TRBV7-8 with TRBJ2-1; 9 bases line up with TRBD1. Germline loops: CDR1 SGHVS, CDR2 FQNEAQ. The J segment lost 7 bases and the V segment lost 5 bases, leaving 9 bases of the junction unmatched. The CDR3 loop spans 15 amino acids. The CDR3 DNA is TGTGCCAGCAGCCTCTACCCACAGGGGGCAAATGAGCAGTTCTTC. As protein: CASSLYPQGANEQFF.